These 16 T cell receptor beta chains were sequenced from one sample in a study of T cell repertoires in cytomegalovirus infection. MiXCR, applied by TCRdb to the reads, yields one record per CDR3 protein. The sample holds approximately 250,000 distinct CDR3 sequences; 20% to 25% are singletons and the top ten take 18%. Sequenced input: CD8+ T cells from PBMCs. The receptors were sampled from a human donor in good health (CMV status not recorded). Some clones in this sample may be carry-over from other donors' samples.

This clonotype was found a few times. The V call is TRBV20-1, the J call TRBJ1-3; D call uncertain. V was clipped by 0 bases and J by 4 bases, with 13 bases between them. The CDR3 is made up of 15 amino acids. Germline CDR1 is DFQATT and CDR2 is SNEGSKA (reference sequence). CDR3 sequence: CSARDNLHSGNTIYF. DNA of the CDR3: TGCAGTGCTAGAGATAATCTCCATTCGGGAAACACCATATATTTT.

The CDR3, as DNA: TGTGCCAGCAGCTTGGGGGACAGCCTGTACGAGCAGTACTTC. Translation: CASSLGDSLYEQYF. This chain joins TRBV5-4 and TRBJ2-7; 7 positions match TRBD1. Germline values: CDR1 SGHNT, CDR2 YYREEE (reference sequence). J was trimmed by 4 bases and V by 0 bases; bases with no gene match: 4. The CDR3 loop spans 14 amino acids.

V gene TRBV6-2 or TRBV6-3 combines with J gene TRBJ2-7, with D tentatively TRBD1 or TRBD2 (5 bases each). Trimming removed 4 bases at V and 3 bases at J, with 16 bases between. Germline V gene data show CDR1 as MNHEY and CDR2 as SVGEGT. This CDR3 has 15 amino acids. CDR3 nucleotide sequence: TGTGCCAGCAGTTCCTCCGGGACCGGCAGCTACGAGCAGTACTTC. Its protein product is CASSSSGTGSYEQYF.

The CDR3 loop is CSAREWDHYEQYF. DNA for the CDR3: TGCAGTGCTAGAGAATGGGACCACTACGAGCAGTACTTC. The chain uses TRBV20-1 and TRBJ2-7; D is tentatively TRBD1 or TRBD2 (5 bases each). Germline V gene sequence: CDR1 DFQATT, CDR2 SNEGSKA (reference sequence). V lost 0 bases and J lost 3, with 9 bases in between. This CDR3 spans 13 amino acids.

This clonotype was counted ten times or more. The chain recombines TRBV7-2 with TRBJ1-5; D may be TRBD1 (5 bases). This CDR3 has 13 amino acids. V was cut by 1 base and J by 11 bases, with 12 bases left in between. Germline lookup yields CDR1 SGHTA and CDR2 FQGNSA. Written as DNA, the CDR3 is TGTGCCAGCAGCTTAGTGGGGGGGGAGGCCCAGCATTTT. This sequence encodes CASSLVGGEAQHF. Full variable domain (outside the CDR3, taken from reference TRBV7-2 and TRBJ1-5): GAGVSQSPSNKVTEKGKDVELRCDPISGHTALYWYRQSLGQGLEFLIYFQGNSAPDKSGLPSDRFSAERTGGSVSTLTIQRTQQEDSAVYLCASSLVGGEAQHFGDGTRLSIL.

This clonotype was seen ten or more times. This chain joins TRBV7-9 and TRBJ2-7, with D maybe TRBD1 (6 bases). The CDR3 totals 14 residues. V lost 5 bases to trimming and J lost 7 bases, with 18 bases between them. From germline, CDR1 is SEHNR and CDR2 FQNEAQ (reference sequence). CDR3 residues: CASSRTENYEEQYF. CDR3 DNA sequence: TGTGCCAGCAGCCGGACAGAGAACTACGAAGAGCAGTACTTC.

Points on this clonotype: One junction end does not reproduce the germline sequence, and a read error may be involved. This chain uses TRBV5-3 with TRBJ2-1; D is uncertain. TRBV5-3 is placed among ORFs of uncertain function. The CDR3 runs 14 residues. This CDR3 reads CASSLGVGYNEQFF. As DNA, the CDR3 is TGTGCCAGCAGCTTGGGTGTAGGCTACAATGAGCAGTTCTTC.

Points on this clonotype: This clone may be a read error of a much larger clone one base away. The genes are TRBV7-8 and TRBJ2-3, with TRBD2 as a possible D gene (7 bases). V dropped 4 bases and J dropped 13 bases, with 24 bases sitting between them. This CDR3 comprises 15 residues. Looked up from germline, CDR1 is SGHVS and CDR2 is FQNEAQ. CDR3 sequence: CASSSTTGGPRTKYF. CDR3 bases: TGTGCCAGCAGCTCTACTACCGGGGGGCCAAGAACGAAGTATTTT.

There are many counts of this clonotype. This chain joins TRBV7-6 and TRBJ2-7, with 7 bases that match TRBD1. In germline, CDR1 is SGHVS, CDR2 FNYEAQ. The CDR3 length is 16 residues. J gave up 0 bases and V 8 bases, and 13 bases lay outside the gene matches. The CDR3 sequence: CASSSGGWGTSYEQYF. CDR3 sequence (DNA): TGTGCCAGCTCCTCAGGGGGTTGGGGGACCTCCTACGAGCAGTACTTC.

This chain uses TRBV29-1 with TRBJ2-3; D is unresolved. V dropped 0 bases and J dropped 4 bases, with 11 bases sitting between them. CDR1 and CDR2 from the germline V gene are SQVTM and ANQGSEA. The CDR3 consists of 14 residues. The CDR3 loop is CSVEELRAADTQYF. In DNA form, the CDR3 reads TGCAGCGTTGAAGAACTAAGGGCCGCAGATACGCAGTATTTT.

This clonotype appeared many times. The rearrangement links TRBV7-6 to TRBJ2-7; either TRBD1 or TRBD2 may fit D (5 bases each). Germline CDR1 reads SGHVS; CDR2 reads FNYEAQ. The V end was cut by 5 bases, the J end by 1 base, with 12 bases between. The CDR3 consists of 14 residues. CDR3 sequence: CASSLARGSYEQYF. The DNA for the CDR3 is TGTGCCAGCAGCCTCGCGAGGGGATCCTACGAGCAGTACTTC. Complete variable domain (other parts from reference TRBV7-6 and TRBJ2-7): GAGVSQSPRYKVTKRGQDVALRCDPISGHVSLYWYRQALGQGPEFLTYFNYEAQQDKSGLPNDRFSAERPEGSISTLTIQRTEQRDSAMYRCASSLARGSYEQYFGPGTRLTVT.

The chain combines TRBV5-1 with TRBJ1-2; D ambiguous. V dropped 7 bases and J dropped 1 base, with 14 bases sitting between them. The CDR3 has 14 residues. The germline gives CDR1 SGHRS, CDR2 YFSETQ. The CDR3 loop is CASAESGINYGYTF. The CDR3 DNA reads TGCGCCAGCGCGGAATCGGGAATTAACTATGGCTACACCTTC.

This clonotype has just a few counts. The chain joins TRBV4-1 to TRBJ1-1, with D uncertain. Looked up from germline, CDR1 is MGHRA and CDR2 is YSYEKL. V lost 1 base to trimming and J lost 3 bases, with 9 bases between them. This CDR3 contains 14 residues. CDR3 nucleotide sequence: TGCGCCAGCAGCCAAGGAGGGATTTACACTGAAGCTTTCTTT. It is translated as CASSQGGIYTEAFF.

The table lists this clonotype with a few counts. The CDR3 DNA is TGTGCCAGTAGTACCCCCAGCGGGATCTATGGCTACACCTTC. Translated: CASSTPSGIYGYTF. The V and J genes are TRBV19 and TRBJ1-2; D is unclear. V shed 4 bases and J shed 4 bases, with 13 bases lying between them. The germline CDR1 and CDR2 sequences are LNHDA and SQIVND (reference sequence). The CDR3 contains 14 residues.

V is TRBV24-1 and J is TRBJ2-5, with 12 bases that match TRBD1. Trimming cost V 0 bases and J 4 bases; bases outside gene matches: 5. Germline V lookup: CDR1 KGHDR, CDR2 SFDVKD. The CDR3 covers 17 residues. The CDR3 here is CATSDLGDRGHGETQYF. For the CDR3, the DNA is TGTGCCACCAGTGATTTGGGGGACAGGGGGCACGGAGAGACCCAGTACTTC.

This chain uses TRBV28 with TRBJ2-1, with 14 bases fitting TRBD2. The ends lost 4 bases at V and 8 bases at J; junction bases unmatched: 13. Per the germline V gene, CDR1 is MDHEN and CDR2 is SYDVKM. This CDR3 is built from 18 residues. CDR3 residues: CASSSPLRLAGGMDEQFF. The DNA for the CDR3 is TGTGCCAGCAGTTCCCCCCTCAGACTAGCGGGGGGGATGGATGAGCAGTTCTTC.